These 5 T cell receptor beta chains were all obtained from the same sample, sequenced in a study of blood T cell repertoires in COVID-19. Profiling relied on immunoSEQ multiplex PCR, and the TCRdb table lists in-frame clones only, not all of them. The sample lists approximately 210,000 clones, almost 85% seen once, with roughly 5.3% in the top ten. Sequenced: peripheral blood. The receptors come from a woman in her seventies with active or convalescent COVID-19.

J is TRBJ1-2 and V is TRBV12-3 or TRBV12-4; D unresolved. The V end was cut by 2 bases, the J end by 2 bases, with 3 bases between. The CDR3 contains 12 residues. In DNA, the CDR3 is TGTGCCAGCAGTTTACGGAACTATGGCTACACCTTC. Encoded protein: CASSLRNYGYTF.

The CDR3 DNA sequence: TGTGCCAGCAGCCCTGATCGGGAAGAAAAACTGTTTTTT. Protein sequence: CASSPDREEKLFF. The J gene is TRBJ1-4, the V gene TRBV7-3; D unresolved. V lost 5 bases, J lost 8 bases, and 12 bases lay in between. The CDR3 sequence is 13 residues long. CDR1 and CDR2 from the germline V gene are SGHTA and FQGTGA. The full variable domain, completed using reference TRBV7-3 and TRBJ1-4, is GAGVSQTPSNKVTEKGKYVELRCDPISGHTALYWYRQSLGQGPEFLIYFQGTGAADDSGLPNDRFFAVRPEGSVSTLKIQRTERGDSAVYLCASSPDREEKLFFGSGTQLSVL.

V gene TRBV4-1 combines with J gene TRBJ2-3; TRBD2 is a possible D gene (6 bases). Germline V CDR1 and CDR2: MGHRA, YSYEKL. V lost 4 bases and J 0 bases, leaving 11 bases between the germline ends. The CDR3 contains 15 residues. The CDR3, as DNA: TGCGCCAGCAGCCGTGACGGGGGAAGCACAGATACGCAGTATTTT. Translating gives CASSRDGGSTDTQYF.

The chain uses TRBV29-1 and TRBJ2-7; 12 positions match TRBD1. J lost 4 bases, V lost 4 bases, and 5 bases had no gene match. CDR3 size: 14 residues. Germline CDR1 reads SQVTM; CDR2 reads ANQGSEA. The CDR3 is CSVVGQGAGYEQYF. In nucleotides, the CDR3 is TGCAGCGTTGTGGGACAGGGGGCGGGGTACGAGCAGTACTTC.

V usage is TRBV5-1 and J usage is TRBJ2-3; TRBD2 is a possible D gene (5 bases). There are 13 residues in the CDR3. Germline V gene sequence: CDR1 SGHRS, CDR2 YFSETQ. Trimming left V 3 bases short and J 5 bases short, with 10 bases between. The CDR3 is CASSSGIQDTQYF. CDR3 coding DNA: TGCGCCAGCAGCTCCGGGATCCAAGATACGCAGTATTTT.